This TCR beta chain derives from a study of response to subunit inactivated influenza vaccine. General observations from the study: The authors suggested that every seasonal influenza vaccination recruits few new T cells.

TCRdb re-analysed the RT-PCR reads in MiXCR, keeping a single row per CDR3 protein. The table includes some 480,000 distinct CDR3 sequences, 10% to 11% detected once. V was shortened by 2 bases and J by 0 bases, with 12 bases between the two germline ends. The germline CDR1 and CDR2 sequences are SGHRS and YFSETQ. This CDR3 region has 16 residues. This clonotype was seen at least ten times. Its cognate antigen is unknown. The V gene is TRBV5-1, the J gene TRBJ2-1, with a possible D match to TRBD2 (6 bases). The sequencing here drew on PBMCs from blood, taken roughly 48 days after vaccination. This receptor was obtained from a man between 50 and 59 years old who received an inactivated influenza vaccine. For the CDR3, the DNA is TGCGCCAGCAGCTTCAAGCGGGCGAGCTCCTACAATGAGCAGTTCTTC. This sequence encodes CASSFKRASSYNEQFF.